The 29 T cell receptor beta chains listed next were all sequenced from one sample in a study of T cells in Graves' hyperthyroidism and ophthalmopathy. Regions amplified from RNA transcripts were the TCR beta CDR3 regions. Carried out on the TCR CDR3, a first-round RT-PCR used the HTBI primer set. TCRdb ran MiXCR on the multiplex PCR reads and lists one entry per CDR3 protein. The repertoire consists of 500,000 to 750,000 distinct CDR3 sequences, with about 14% occurring once and the leading ten covering about 7%. Sequencing used blood. The receptors were gathered from a woman aged 18-29 years with Graves' ophthalmopathy.

This clonotype has a count of ten or more. One junction end does not reproduce the germline sequence, and a read error may be involved. The V gene is TRBV5-1, the J gene TRBJ2-2, with D unclear. Germline V lookup: CDR1 SGHRS, CDR2 YFSETQ. This CDR3 contains 13 residues. The chain's CDR3 is CASSLGDTGELFF. The CDR3 nucleotides read TGTGCCAGCAGCTTAGGAGACACCGGGGAGCTGTTTTTT.

This clonotype was observed many times. The chain couples TRBV3-1 to TRBJ1-1; no firm D call. CDR1 and CDR2 (germline): LGHDT, YNNKEL (reference sequence). The CDR3 is 12 amino acids. Trimming took 2 bases from V and 4 from J, leaving 5 bases between them. Written as DNA, the CDR3 is TGTGCCAGCAGCCAACAGGTCACTGAAGCTTTCTTT. Translating gives CASSQQVTEAFF.

This clonotype was detected many times. The genes are TRBV29-1 and TRBJ1-1; the match to TRBD1 covers 10 bases. The germline V gene has CDR1 SQVTM and CDR2 ANQGSEA. The CDR3 extends over 13 amino acids. The junction had 2 bases not matched to a gene; V was cut back by 4 bases and J by 3 bases. The CDR3 sequence is CSVGQGADTEAFF. CDR3 nucleotides: TGCAGCGTTGGACAGGGGGCGGACACTGAAGCTTTCTTT.

The sample holds one count of this clonotype. The CDR3 DNA reads TGTGCCAGCAGCCCGGACAGGGGGCGCCGTGGAGAAAAACTGTTTTTT. Translated, it gives CASSPDRGRRGEKLFF. The gene calls are TRBV7-8 and TRBJ1-4; 11 bases match TRBD1. The CDR3 spans 16 residues. The V gene end was trimmed by 5 bases and the J gene end by 8 bases; junction bases not matched to a gene: 10. Germline V gene data show CDR1 as SGHVS and CDR2 as FQNEAQ.

At least ten counts were recorded for this clonotype. The chain combines TRBV24-1 with TRBJ2-1; 11 bases map to TRBD2. V was pared by 1 base and J by 5 bases, with 9 bases of the junction left unmatched. Per germline, CDR1 KGHDR and CDR2 SFDVKD. The CDR3 covers 18 residues. The CDR3: CATSDFGASGRLNNEQFF. The CDR3 DNA is TGTGCCACCAGTGATTTCGGAGCTAGCGGGAGGCTAAACAATGAGCAGTTCTTC.

This clonotype has at least ten counts. The chain couples TRBV19 to TRBJ1-1, with D uncertain. V lost 5 bases to trimming and J lost 4 bases, with 14 bases between them. CDR1 and CDR2 (germline): LNHDA, SQIVND (reference sequence). There are 14 residues in the CDR3. CDR3 sequence: CASSGDGRVTEAFF. Written as DNA, the CDR3 is TGTGCCAGTAGTGGTGACGGCCGGGTCACTGAAGCTTTCTTT.

The CDR3 loop reads CASSTGFKHGANVLTF. The CDR3 DNA sequence: TGTGCCAGTTCCACAGGATTTAAGCATGGGGCCAACGTCCTGACTTTC. V usage is TRBV25-1 and J usage is TRBJ2-6, with D possibly TRBD1 on 5 matching bases. The CDR3 totals 16 residues. V was trimmed by 9 bases and J by 3 bases, leaving 18 bases between them. Per germline, CDR1 MGHDK and CDR2 SYGVNS.

This clonotype was detected many times. The V gene is TRBV2, the J gene TRBJ2-2; D is undetermined. Deletions cut 4 bases from V and 3 bases from J, with 12 bases between. Germline-derived CDR1 and CDR2 are SNHLY and FYNNEI. CDR3 size: 15 residues. DNA of the CDR3: TGTGCCAGCAGTGTAGACCAGTGGGACACCGGGGAGCTGTTTTTT. It yields the protein CASSVDQWDTGELFF.

Comment on this clonotype: A read error is possible here, since a much larger clone lies one base away. The chain couples TRBV27 to TRBJ2-2, with TRBD2 as a possible D gene (6 bases). V was clipped by 7 bases and J by 6 bases, with 18 bases between them. The CDR3 loop spans 15 amino acids. Germline loops: CDR1 MNHEY, CDR2 SMNVEV (reference sequence). The CDR3 DNA follows: TGTGCCAGCAAGGGGACTGGCGGGCTCGCCGGGGAGCTGTTTTTT. Amino acids: CASKGTGGLAGELFF.

Only a few counts were recorded for this clonotype. A read error may produce the germline difference seen at one junction end. The chain couples TRBV6-1 to TRBJ1-3; tentatively, D is TRBD1 (5 bases). Germline V gene data show CDR1 as MNHNS and CDR2 as SASEGT. This CDR3 is 14 amino acids long. CDR3 bases: TGTGCCAGTTCCAGGGATGGGAGTGGAAACACCATGTATTTT. It yields the protein CASSRDGSGNTMYF.

This clonotype was counted only a few times. The gene calls are TRBV29-1 and TRBJ2-1, with a possible D match to TRBD2 (7 bases). Per the germline V gene, CDR1 is SQVTM and CDR2 is ANQGSEA. V dropped 5 bases and J dropped 8 bases, with 19 bases sitting between them. The CDR3 totals 14 residues. CDR3 sequence (DNA): TGCAGCGTTTGGGGGGGCGGGAGCCTGGATGAGCAGTTCTTC. Translated, it gives CSVWGGGSLDEQFF.

This clonotype was observed at least ten times. The genes are TRBV2 and TRBJ2-6; TRBD1 is a possible D gene (5 bases). This CDR3 has 14 amino acids. Trimming took off 6 bases at V and 1 base at J, with 7 bases between the two ends. CDR1 and CDR2 (germline): SNHLY, FYNNEI. For the CDR3, the DNA is TGTGCCAGCAGCCCAGGGTCTGGGGCCAACGTCCTGACTTTC. Translation: CASSPGSGANVLTF.

To note about this clonotype: A much larger clonotype is one base distant, so this may be a read error. The chain joins TRBV6-1 to TRBJ1-4; TRBD1 might be the D (5 bases). The length of the CDR3 is 16 residues. The V end was cut by 7 bases, the J end by 5 bases, with 20 bases between. The V gene's germline CDR1 is MNHNS and CDR2 SASEGT. The CDR3 is CASTARNRSLNEKLFF. In nucleotides, the CDR3 is TGTGCCAGCACTGCCCGCAACAGGAGCCTCAATGAAAAACTGTTTTTT.

This clonotype was recorded a few times. This rearrangement joins TRBV20-1 to TRBJ2-2; either TRBD1 or TRBD2 may supply D (5 bases each). Germline V gene sequence: CDR1 DFQATT, CDR2 SNEGSKA (reference sequence). V was shortened by 3 bases and J by 4 bases, with 12 bases between the two germline ends. The CDR3 is 14 amino acids. The CDR3, as DNA: TGCAGTGCTAGTCTCGAGGGGCCCACCGGGGAGCTGTTTTTT. It encodes CSASLEGPTGELFF.

This clonotype appeared many times. The chain has TRBV7-2 and TRBJ1-1, with a tentative D call TRBD1 (5 bases). The CDR3 is made up of 14 amino acids. Germline loops: CDR1 SGHTA, CDR2 FQGNSA. The V end lost 5 bases, the J end lost 1 base, and 11 bases lay between the germline ends. CDR3 region: CASSPTGANTEAFF. The CDR3 nucleotides read TGTGCCAGCAGCCCCACCGGGGCGAACACTGAAGCTTTCTTT. The full variable domain, with the rest looked up from reference TRBV7-2 and TRBJ1-1, is GAGVSQSPSNKVTEKGKDVELRCDPISGHTALYWYRQSLGQGLEFLIYFQGNSAPDKSGLPSDRFSAERTGGSVSTLTIQRTQQEDSAVYLCASSPTGANTEAFFGQGTRLTVV.

The rearrangement joins TRBV5-5 to TRBJ1-5; D perhaps matches TRBD1 (5 bases). The length of the CDR3 is 15 residues. CDR1 SGHKS and CDR2 YYEKEE come from the germline V gene (reference sequence). With 0 bases removed from V and 4 bases from J, the gap between germline ends came to 11 bases. The CDR3 protein is CASSLDRWGNQPQHF. The CDR3 nucleotides read TGTGCCAGCAGCTTGGATAGATGGGGGAATCAGCCCCAGCATTTT.

Ten or more counts support this clonotype. The rearrangement links TRBV7-2 to TRBJ2-2; 9 nucleotides match TRBD1. The ends lost 5 bases at V and 5 bases at J; junction bases unmatched: 6. Germline V gene data show CDR1 as SGHTA and CDR2 as FQGNSA. This CDR3 has 15 amino acids. The CDR3 region is CASSPWTGETGELFF. The CDR3 nucleotides are TGTGCCAGCAGCCCGTGGACAGGGGAAACCGGGGAGCTGTTTTTT.

As regards this clonotype: A read error is possible here, since a much larger clone lies one base away. The CDR3 carries no conserved terminal phenylalanine or tryptophan, so it likely arises from a read error. The chain joins TRBV5-1 to TRBJ1-1; no definite D call. The CDR3 runs 16 residues. V was shortened by 0 bases and J by 1 base, with 13 bases between the two germline ends. The germline V gene encodes CDR1 SGHRS and CDR2 YFSETQ. In DNA form, the CDR3 reads TGCGCCAGCAGCTTGGTATATCGGCAGGCGAACACTGAAGCTTTCTCT. It specifies CASSLVYRQANTEAFS.

This clonotype was observed many times. The chain joins TRBV7-9 to TRBJ1-1; tentative D call: TRBD1 (5 bases). The CDR3 is made up of 12 amino acids. V was pared by 7 bases and J by 10 bases, with 16 bases between. Per germline, CDR1 SEHNR and CDR2 FQNEAQ (reference sequence). The CDR3 DNA is TGTGCCAGCACCGCTGCGGGGGAGCGAGCTTTCTTT. The encoded protein is CASTAAGERAFF. Full variable domain (rest looked up from reference TRBV7-9 and TRBJ1-1): DTGVSQNPRHKITKRGQNVTFRCDPISEHNRLYWYRQTLGQGPEFLTYFQNEAQLEKSRLLSDRFSAERPKGSFSTLEIQRTEQGDSAMYLCASTAAGERAFFGQGTRLTVV.

This clonotype was detected ten times or more. V usage is TRBV11-2 and J usage is TRBJ1-1, with a possible D match to TRBD1 (5 bases). The ends were cut back, 1 base at V and 4 bases at J, with 22 bases in the middle. The CDR3 consists of 18 residues. In germline, CDR1 is SGHAT, CDR2 FQNNGV. This CDR3 is CASSLASMRGAFGTEAFF. CDR3 in DNA: TGTGCCAGCAGCTTAGCAAGTATGAGGGGTGCTTTTGGCACTGAAGCTTTCTTT.

This clonotype was detected ten times or more. This chain links TRBV2 with TRBJ2-1; D gene ambiguous. Germline V lookup: CDR1 SNHLY, CDR2 FYNNEI. The CDR3 has 12 residues. V was clipped by 5 bases and J by 3 bases, with 5 bases between them. CDR3 sequence: CASSKGYNEQFF. Written as DNA, the CDR3 is TGTGCCAGCAGTAAGGGCTACAATGAGCAGTTCTTC.

The table lists this clonotype with many counts. CDR3 loop: CASSPRGLAGVYEQYF. Written as DNA, the CDR3 is TGTGCCAGCAGCCCCCGGGGACTAGCGGGCGTCTACGAGCAGTACTTC. V usage is TRBV11-3 and J usage is TRBJ2-7; 12 bases agree with TRBD2. Germline CDR1 reads SGHNT; CDR2 reads YENEEA. The CDR3 is 16 amino acids. The junction had 8 bases not matched to a gene; V was cut back by 5 bases and J by 3 bases.

Note on this clonotype: This may stem from a read error, because a much larger clone lies one nucleotide away. The V gene is TRBV5-5, the J gene TRBJ1-1; no definite D call. The CDR3 covers 14 residues. Trimming shortened V by 3 bases and J by 3 bases, and 12 bases separated the two germline ends. CDR1 is SGHKS, CDR2 YYEKEE, per germline (reference sequence). This chain's CDR3 is CASSSSSQDTEAFF. The CDR3 DNA sequence: TGTGCCAGCAGCTCGTCCAGCCAGGACACTGAAGCTTTCTTT. The variable domain in full, with the rest retrieved from reference TRBV5-5 and TRBJ1-1, is DAGVTQSPTHLIKTRGQQVTLRCSPISGHKSVSWYQQVLGQGPQFIFQYYEKEERGRGNFPDRFSARQFPNYSSELNVNALLLGDSALYLCASSSSSQDTEAFFGQGTRLTVV.

The genes are TRBV2 and TRBJ1-4, with D unclear. This CDR3 region has 11 residues. CDR1 SNHLY and CDR2 FYNNEI come from the germline V gene. Trimming removed 0 bases from V and 10 bases from J, with 3 bases in between. CDR3 sequence: CASSEAGKLFF. CDR3 in DNA: TGTGCCAGCAGTGAAGCGGGAAAACTGTTTTTT. Filled out from reference TRBV2 and TRBJ1-4, the complete variable domain reads EPEVTQTPSHQVTQMGQEVILRCVPISNHLYFYWYRQILGQKVEFLVSFYNNEISEKSEIFDDQFSVERPDGSNFTLKIRSTKLEDSAMYFCASSEAGKLFFGSGTQLSVL.

This clonotype has at least ten counts. This chain connects TRBV7-9 to TRBJ2-1; the D gene could be TRBD1 or TRBD2 (5 bases each). V was cut by 1 base and J by 5 bases, with 15 bases left in between. The CDR3 extends over 16 amino acids. Germline CDR1 is SEHNR and CDR2 is FQNEAQ (reference sequence). The CDR3 nucleotides read TGTGCCAGCAGCTTAGTCGGGCTAGAGGGGAACAATGAGCAGTTCTTC. Encoded protein: CASSLVGLEGNNEQFF.

This clonotype was detected only a few times. This chain uses TRBV18 with TRBJ2-1, with 8 positions matching TRBD2. CDR3 length equals 16 residues. Germline-derived CDR1 and CDR2 are KGHSH and LQKENI. With V trimmed by 3 bases and J by 6 bases, 10 bases remained unmatched. DNA of the CDR3: TGTGCCAGCTCACCCTCCGGGCGGGAGGAGTTCAATGAGCAGTTCTTC. Amino acids: CASSPSGREEFNEQFF.

Many counts were recorded for this clonotype. The chain carries TRBV12-3 or TRBV12-4 and TRBJ1-5; TRBD1 aligns across 9 bases. The CDR3 totals 15 residues. V gave up 4 bases and J gave up 3 bases; unmatched junction bases: 4. This CDR3 is CASSSRDRDNQPQHF. Here the CDR3 DNA reads TGTGCCAGCAGTTCCCGGGACAGGGACAATCAGCCCCAGCATTTT.

This clonotype has just a few counts. The chain employs TRBV20-1 and TRBJ2-7; the match to TRBD2 covers 8 bases. Germline V CDR1 and CDR2: DFQATT, SNEGSKA (reference sequence). V gave up 4 bases and J gave up 2 bases; unmatched junction bases: 10. This CDR3 is 15 amino acids long. CDR3 DNA sequence: TGCAGTGCTAAAAAGGGCCCGGGACTAGCCTACGAGCAGTACTTC. Translating it yields CSAKKGPGLAYEQYF.

This clonotype was observed a handful of times. The chain uses TRBV19 and TRBJ2-1; D ambiguous. The germline V gene encodes CDR1 LNHDA and CDR2 SQIVND (reference sequence). V was trimmed by 2 bases and J by 0 bases, leaving 5 bases between them. CDR3 size: 14 residues. CDR3 residues: CASSILSSYNEQFF. The CDR3 nucleotides read TGTGCCAGTAGTATACTGAGCTCCTACAATGAGCAGTTCTTC.